Listed below are T cell receptor beta chains from one sample, sequenced in a study of OX40 agonist ivuxolimab in advanced cancers. Generated by immunoSEQ multiplex PCR, the TCRdb table keeps only in-frame clones and is missing some. The top ten clones hold approximately 0.26% of a sample with about 89,000 clones, about 88% of them seen once. The specimen comprised CD4+ or CD8+ T cells sorted from blood, sampled in a trial of the OX40 agonist ivuxolimab. Receptors originate from an adult with an advanced solid tumor such as melanoma, head and neck, liver or kidney cancer. The CDR3 runs from the conserved cysteine through the conserved F or W. The order of the fields is D gene, clone size, V gene, J gene, CDR3 protein, CDR3 DNA. D genes are given only for firm matches. Clone size, where shown, is once, few, many, or a class for clones that have expanded.

NA,NA,TRBV19,TRBJ1-1,CASRSRGGLNTEAFF,TGTGCCAGTAGATCAAGGGGTGGGTTGAACACTGAAGCTTTCTTT
NA,NA,TRBV2,TRBJ1-1,CASSPGTLRNTEAFF,TGTGCCAGCAGTCCCGGGACCCTGAGGAACACTGAAGCTTTCTTT
NA,NA,TRBV9,TRBJ2-7,CASSVGQDGTYEQYF,TGTGCCAGCAGCGTAGGTCAGGACGGGACCTACGAGCAGTACTTC
NA,few,TRBV6-5,TRBJ2-7,CASSSGLYEQYF,TGTGCCAGCAGCTCGGGACTTTACGAGCAGTACTTC
NA,NA,TRBV27,TRBJ1-6,CASSLRAPDNSPLHF,TGTGCCAGCAGTTTAAGGGCGCCTGATAATTCACCCCTCCACTTT
TRBD2,NA,TRBV30,TRBJ2-7,CAWSAGTSGGGEQYF,TGTGCCTGGAGTGCTGGGACTAGCGGGGGGGGCGAGCAGTACTTC
NA,once,TRBV5-1,TRBJ2-3,CASSLVFIADTQYF,TGCGCCAGCAGCTTGGTTTTTATCGCAGATACGCAGTATTTT
NA,NA,TRBV19,TRBJ1-5,CASSIWAGVEQPQHF,TGTGCCAGTAGTATTTGGGCAGGGGTCGAGCAGCCCCAGCATTTT
TRBD2,NA,TRBV28,TRBJ2-7,CASTQRYRGVGEQYF,TGTGCCAGCACCCAAAGGTACCGGGGGGTAGGGGAGCAGTACTTC
TRBD2,NA,TRBV7-3,TRBJ2-1,CASSLAPQGITSGGANEQFF,TGTGCCAGCAGCTTAGCCCCTCAGGGGATCACTAGCGGGGGGGCCAATGAGCAGTTCTTC
TRBD1,NA,TRBV19,TRBJ1-5,CASSTSPTGGLQPQHF,TGTGCCAGTAGTACTTCCCCGACAGGGGGCTTACAGCCCCAGCATTTT
NA,NA,TRBV27,TRBJ1-1,CASSSPGKNTEAFF,TGTGCCAGCAGTTCCCCTGGTAAAAACACTGAAGCTTTCTTT
TRBD1,few,TRBV19,TRBJ2-7,CASSVTGVKMTEQYF,TGTGCCAGTAGTGTAACAGGGGTGAAAATGACAGAGCAGTACTTC
TRBD1,NA,TRBV6-5,TRBJ1-1,CATNTGQLTEAFF,TGTGCCACCAACACGGGACAGCTTACTGAAGCTTTCTTT
NA,NA,TRBV6-5,TRBJ2-7,CASQGRYEQYF,TGTGCCAGCCAGGGGCGCTACGAGCAGTACTTC
TRBD1,NA,TRBV5-8,TRBJ1-6,CASSFRTGVAPLHF,TGTGCCAGCAGCTTTCGGACAGGGGTGGCACCCCTCCACTTT
NA,NA,TRBV5-6,TRBJ1-2,CASSRLYGYTF,TGTGCCAGCAGCAGACTCTATGGCTACACCTTC
TRBD2,NA,TRBV4-3,TRBJ2-3,CASSPRDYGDTQYF,TGCGCCAGCAGCCCCCGGGACTATGGGGATACGCAGTATTTT
TRBD2,NA,TRBV19,TRBJ2-2,CASSPGLAGSWGTGELFF,TGTGCCAGTAGCCCGGGACTAGCGGGGAGTTGGGGGACCGGGGAGCTGTTTTTT
NA,NA,TRBV5-1,TRBJ1-2,CASSLAGHRAKDNYGYTF,TGCGCCAGCAGCCTGGCGGGACATCGGGCAAAGGATAACTATGGCTACACCTTC
NA,NA,TRBV2,TRBJ1-6,CASSVGSYNSPLHF,TGTGCCAGCAGTGTTGGCTCCTATAATTCACCCCTCCACTTT
NA,NA,TRBV7-3,TRBJ2-5,CASSLRTEETQYF,TGTGCCAGCAGCTTAAGGACAGAAGAGACCCAGTACTTC
TRBD1,NA,TRBV10-1,TRBJ1-1,CASRQGRSNTEAFF,TGCGCCAGCAGACAGGGGAGGTCGAACACTGAAGCTTTCTTT
TRBD2,NA,TRBV5-1,TRBJ2-2,CASSVRLAGVYANTGELFF,TGCGCCAGCAGCGTAAGACTAGCGGGGGTGTACGCGAACACCGGGGAGCTGTTTTTT
NA,NA,TRBV5-6,TRBJ1-3,CASSPTGRGGNTIYF,TGTGCCAGCAGCCCTACCGGGCGGGGAGGAAACACCATATATTTT
NA,NA,TRBV11-1,TRBJ2-7,CASSLGRTYEQYF,TGTGCCAGCAGCTTGGGACGGACCTACGAGCAGTACTTC
NA,NA,TRBV21-1,TRBJ2-6,CASSKKTRAGAGANVLTF,TGTGCCAGCAGCAAAAAAACGAGGGCGGGGGCTGGGGCCAACGTCCTGACTTTC
TRBD2,once,TRBV11-2,TRBJ2-2,CASSLRLAQDAGELFF,TGTGCCAGCAGTCTAAGACTAGCGCAGGACGCCGGGGAGCTGTTTTTT
NA,NA,TRBV11-2,TRBJ1-1,CASSLRAGKEAFF,TGTGCCAGCAGCTTACGTGCAGGAAAAGAAGCTTTCTTT
TRBD2,NA,TRBV7-7,TRBJ2-1,CASSLDGTSGRNEQFF,TGTGCTAGCAGCTTAGACGGGACTAGCGGGCGTAATGAGCAGTTCTTC
NA,NA,TRBV9,TRBJ2-5,CASSVATDTGTQYF,TGTGCCAGCAGCGTAGCTACGGACACAGGGACCCAGTACTTC
TRBD1,NA,TRBV7-2,TRBJ2-6,CASSGRDSNVLTF,TGTGCCAGCAGCGGCAGGGACAGCAACGTCCTGACTTTC
TRBD1,NA,TRBV5-4,TRBJ1-6,CASSFPGTGSSPLHF,TGTGCCAGCAGCTTCCCCGGGACAGGGAGTTCACCCCTCCACTTT
TRBD1,NA,TRBV6-1,TRBJ1-2,CASSAHIYDRGGGYTF,TGTGCCAGCAGTGCACATATCTACGACAGGGGGGGAGGCTACACCTTC
NA,NA,TRBV5-1,TRBJ2-5,CASSTGLLGMETQYF,TGCGCCAGCAGCACCGGACTCCTAGGTATGGAGACCCAGTACTTC
TRBD2,NA,TRBV7-2,TRBJ2-2,CASSLQLAGGVGELFF,TGTGCCAGCAGCTTACAACTAGCGGGTGGGGTCGGGGAGCTGTTTTTT
NA,NA,TRBV5-4,TRBJ1-6,CASRTDEGSPLHF,TGTGCCAGTCGGACAGACGAGGGTTCACCCCTCCACTTT
TRBD1,NA,TRBV19,TRBJ1-2,CASSIDIRQGSSSYTF,TGTGCCAGTAGTATAGATATACGACAGGGGTCTTCTAGCTACACCTTC
TRBD1,NA,TRBV7-3,TRBJ2-7,CASSLTGDRGYEQYF,TGTGCCAGCAGCTTAACGGGGGACAGGGGTTACGAGCAGTACTTC
TRBD1,NA,TRBV4-3,TRBJ1-1,CASSRKATGGATEAFF,TGCGCCAGCAGCCGAAAAGCCACAGGGGGCGCGACTGAAGCTTTCTTT
TRBD1,once,TRBV5-1,TRBJ1-3,CASSLESFRGQGNTIYF,TGCGCCAGCAGCTTGGAGTCGTTCAGGGGGCAGGGAAACACCATATATTTT
NA,NA,TRBV7-3,TRBJ1-1,CASSRTGAGLTNTEAFF,TGTGCCAGCAGCCGTACGGGGGCAGGGTTAACAAACACTGAAGCTTTCTTT
TRBD2,NA,TRBV15,TRBJ2-3,CATRTGGPTDTQYF,TGTGCCACCAGGACGGGGGGGCCTACAGATACGCAGTATTTT
NA,NA,TRBV10-1,TRBJ2-4,CASSELKTGQAKNIQYF,TGCGCCAGCAGTGAGTTAAAAACAGGTCAAGCCAAAAACATTCAGTACTTC
TRBD2,NA,TRBV5-1,TRBJ2-3,CASSLPGLAGGDTQYF,TGCGCCAGCAGCTTGCCGGGACTAGCGGGGGGAGATACGCAGTATTTT
NA,once,TRBV7-9,TRBJ2-3,CASSLRPTGRFSTDTQYF,TGTGCCAGCAGCTTACGGCCAACAGGGCGTTTTAGCACAGATACGCAGTATTTT
NA,NA,TRBV30,TRBJ2-1,CAWSVLGEVSEQFF,TGTGCCTGGAGTGTACTGGGGGAGGTGAGTGAGCAGTTCTTC
NA,NA,TRBV5-4,TRBJ2-4,CASSQPAGQGVGESIQYF,TGTGCCAGCAGTCAACCGGCCGGCCAGGGCGTAGGGGAAAGCATTCAGTACTTC
NA,NA,TRBV7-9,TRBJ1-4,CASSFSGATNEKLFF,TGTGCCAGCAGCTTCTCAGGGGCAACTAATGAAAAACTGTTTTTT
NA,NA,TRBV5-4,TRBJ1-2,CASRTQDNYGYTF,TGTGCCAGCAGGACCCAGGACAACTATGGCTACACCTTC
TRBD2,NA,TRBV11-2,TRBJ2-5,CASSLGEGRKETQYF,TGTGCCAGCAGCTTAGGGGAGGGGCGGAAAGAGACCCAGTACTTC
TRBD1,NA,TRBV30,TRBJ2-7,CAWSGRQGASYEQYF,TGTGCCTGGAGTGGAAGGCAGGGGGCCTCCTACGAGCAGTACTTC
NA,NA,TRBV5-6,TRBJ1-3,CASSLIEGGYSGNTIYF,TGTGCCAGCAGCTTAATCGAGGGGGGATACTCTGGAAACACCATATATTTT
TRBD1,once,TRBV6-1,TRBJ1-2,CASSEVPGQGGYTF,TGTGCCAGCAGTGAAGTACCGGGACAGGGTGGCTACACCTTC
NA,NA,TRBV4-3,TRBJ2-1,CASSQYGPHNEQFF,TGCGCCAGCAGCCAGTATGGGCCTCACAATGAGCAGTTCTTC
NA,NA,TRBV7-2,TRBJ1-2,CASSLGPGIYGYTF,TGTGCCAGCAGCTTAGGTCCAGGGATCTATGGCTACACCTTC
TRBD2,NA,TRBV14,TRBJ2-3,CASSQGTSGVVTADTQYF,TGTGCCAGCAGCCAAGGGACTAGCGGGGTTGTCACCGCAGATACGCAGTATTTT
NA,NA,TRBV7-3,TRBJ2-5,CASSPGDMETQYF,TGTGCCAGCAGCCCGGGTGATATGGAGACCCAGTACTTC
NA,once,TRBV6-5,TRBJ1-5,CASRPGGRSNQPQHF,TGTGCCAGCAGACCCGGGGGTAGGAGCAATCAGCCCCAGCATTTT
NA,NA,TRBV28,TRBJ1-3,CATYGEGAGNTIYF,TGTGCCACCTACGGGGAGGGGGCTGGAAACACCATATATTTT